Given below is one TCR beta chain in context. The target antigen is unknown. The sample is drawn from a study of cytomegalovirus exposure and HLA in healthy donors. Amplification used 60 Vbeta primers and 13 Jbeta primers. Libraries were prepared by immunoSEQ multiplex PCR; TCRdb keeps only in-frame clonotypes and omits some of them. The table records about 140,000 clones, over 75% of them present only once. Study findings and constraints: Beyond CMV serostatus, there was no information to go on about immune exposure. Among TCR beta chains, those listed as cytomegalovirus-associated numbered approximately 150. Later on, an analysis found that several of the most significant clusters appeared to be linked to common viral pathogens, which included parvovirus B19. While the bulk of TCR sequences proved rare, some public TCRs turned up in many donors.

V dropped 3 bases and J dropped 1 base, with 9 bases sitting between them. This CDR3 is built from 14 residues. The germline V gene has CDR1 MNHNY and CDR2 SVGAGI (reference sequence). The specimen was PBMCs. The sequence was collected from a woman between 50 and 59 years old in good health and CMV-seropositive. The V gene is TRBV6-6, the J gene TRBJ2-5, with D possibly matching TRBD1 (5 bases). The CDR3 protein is CASSYSDSQETQYF. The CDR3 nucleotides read TGTGCCAGCAGTTATTCTGACAGCCAAGAGACCCAGTACTTC.